The sequence of this T cell receptor (beta chain) was determined in a study of shared clonotypes between healthy human individuals. Remarks on this clone: Its matching antigen is unknown.

Germline V gene data show CDR1 as GTSNPN and CDR2 as SVGIG (reference sequence). The CDR3 has 18 residues. Trimming removed 3 bases at V and 2 bases at J, with 26 bases between. Overall study findings and caveats: Larger richness was generally estimated for naive than memory subsets. An anticipated effect of sequencing depth on clonotype sharing among donors was recognized.

Per the authors' pipeline: ImmunoSEQ gave junction-only sequences without quality scores, so filtering differed. Data came from immunoSEQ multiplex PCR; TCRdb stores just in-frame clones and leaves some out. D and trimming were read from the DNA, whereas the V and J calls and clone size are those reported in that table. This sample has approximately 1,500,000 clones; 98% occur once, and the top ten carry roughly 0.45%. Specimen: naive CD4+ T cells sorted from blood. The subset is: CD45RA+ positively selected. The sequence derives from a man younger than 40 in good health. The chain joins TRBV30 to TRBJ2-7; possible D gene TRBD2, 6 bases. CDR3 DNA sequence: TGTGCCTGGAGGCCGAGAGGCCTAGGATTAGCGGACGCCTACGAGCAGTACTTC. Translated, it gives CAWRPRGLGLADAYEQYF.